This T cell receptor beta chain was sequenced in a study of T cells in Graves' hyperthyroidism and ophthalmopathy. Findings and limits, study-wide: Ophthalmopathy, which appeared later, was predicted by the model a median around 6.9 months before onset.

The TCR beta CDR3 regions underwent amplification using RNA transcripts as the source. Initially, a first-round RT-PCR of the TCR CDR3 employed the HTBI primer set. TCRdb reprocessed the multiplex PCR reads via MiXCR and lists one record per CDR3 protein. The sample contains some 700,000 distinct CDR3 sequences, 15% to 20% of which appear only once. Patients were excluded because of uncontrolled infection, other autoimmune disease, pregnancy or lactation. Diagnoses used clinical symptoms, serum thyroxine and TRAb, thyroid ultrasound and orbital computed tomography. From germline, CDR1 is WNHNN and CDR2 SYGVQD (reference sequence). This CDR3 is built from 13 residues. J lost 6 bases, V lost 4 bases, and 3 bases had no gene match. On this clonotype: Its target is not known.

Sequenced: blood. The V call is TRBV10-1, the J call TRBJ2-3; the match to TRBD2 covers 8 bases. The source is a man aged 50 to 60 with Graves' hyperthyroidism. The CDR3 protein is CASSGSGTDTQYF. Here the CDR3 DNA reads TGCGCCAGCAGTGGTAGCGGGACGGATACGCAGTATTTT.